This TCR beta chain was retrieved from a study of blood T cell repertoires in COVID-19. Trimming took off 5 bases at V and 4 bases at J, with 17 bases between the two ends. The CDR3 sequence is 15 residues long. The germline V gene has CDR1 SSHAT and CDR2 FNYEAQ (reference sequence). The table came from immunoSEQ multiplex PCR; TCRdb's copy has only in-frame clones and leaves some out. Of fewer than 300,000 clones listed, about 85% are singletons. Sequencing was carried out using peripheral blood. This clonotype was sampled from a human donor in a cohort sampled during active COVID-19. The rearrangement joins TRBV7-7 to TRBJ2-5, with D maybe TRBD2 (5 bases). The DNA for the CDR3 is TGTGCCAGCAGCCCTCGGGGAGCCGGAGTAGAGACCCAGTACTTC. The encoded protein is CASSPRGAGVETQYF.